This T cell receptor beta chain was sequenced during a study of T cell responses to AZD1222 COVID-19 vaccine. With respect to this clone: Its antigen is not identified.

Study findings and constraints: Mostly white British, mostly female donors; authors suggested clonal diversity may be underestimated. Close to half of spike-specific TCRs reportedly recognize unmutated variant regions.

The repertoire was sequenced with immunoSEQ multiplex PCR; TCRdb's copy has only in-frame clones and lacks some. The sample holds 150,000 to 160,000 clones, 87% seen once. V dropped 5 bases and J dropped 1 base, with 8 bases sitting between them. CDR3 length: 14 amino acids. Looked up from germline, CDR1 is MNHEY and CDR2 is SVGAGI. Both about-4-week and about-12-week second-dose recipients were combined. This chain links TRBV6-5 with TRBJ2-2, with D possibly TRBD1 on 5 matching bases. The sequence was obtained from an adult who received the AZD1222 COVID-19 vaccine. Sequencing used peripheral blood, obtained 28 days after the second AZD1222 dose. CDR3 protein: CASSQTVNTGELFF. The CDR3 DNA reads TGTGCCAGCAGTCAGACAGTGAACACCGGGGAGCTGTTTTTT.